These 5 T cell receptor beta chains came from one sample sequenced in a study of blood T cell repertoires in COVID-19. Some clones are missing from TCRdb's copy, which holds only in-frame ones; the method was immunoSEQ multiplex PCR. The sample yields some 350,000 clones, approximately 92% seen once. Sequencing was done on a sample of PBMCs or T cells enriched from blood (not recorded which). The receptor source for this set is a man in his late teens or twenties who had recovered from COVID-19.

V and J are TRBV5-8 and TRBJ1-2, with 8 positions matching TRBD1. From germline, CDR1 is SGHTS and CDR2 YDEGEE. V shed 0 bases and J 7 bases; nucleotides not matched to a gene: 2. The CDR3 contains 13 residues. Here the CDR3 DNA reads TGTGCCAGCAGCTTGGCCAGGGGGCCTGGCTACACCTTC. Translation gives CASSLARGPGYTF.

This chain connects TRBV15 to TRBJ2-7; weak D call: TRBD1 (6 bases). Trimming took off 0 bases at V and 9 bases at J, with 18 bases between the two ends. The CDR3 covers 15 residues. Germline-derived CDR1 and CDR2 are LNHNV and YYDKDF (reference sequence). CDR3 sequence: CATSRDLVGRGGQYF. CDR3 nucleotides: TGTGCCACCAGCAGAGACCTAGTGGGCAGGGGTGGGCAGTACTTC.

The chain carries TRBV28 and TRBJ2-1, with D possibly being TRBD2 (6 bases). The CDR3 is 16 amino acids. Trimming removed 9 bases at V and 1 base at J, with 19 bases between. CDR1 MDHEN and CDR2 SYDVKM come from the germline V gene. CDR3 sequence reads: CASFPAGSRSYNEQFF. CDR3 in DNA: TGTGCCAGTTTTCCAGCGGGTAGCCGTTCCTACAATGAGCAGTTCTTC.

This chain links TRBV2 with TRBJ2-5, with 8 bases that match TRBD1. CDR1 is SNHLY and CDR2 is FYNNEI in the germline V gene. The CDR3 loop spans 19 amino acids. With 2 bases clipped from V and 4 bases from J, the junction kept 18 bases outside the gene matches. The CDR3 nucleotides read TGTGCCAGCAGTGAACAGGGGGCTCTTGCGGGATTATTAGGAGAGACCCAGTACTTC. Its protein product is CASSEQGALAGLLGETQYF.

The V and J genes are TRBV24-1 and TRBJ2-1; 10 bases line up with TRBD1. Germline lookup yields CDR1 KGHDR and CDR2 SFDVKD. V was clipped by 3 bases and J by 6 bases; unmatched bases: 7. The CDR3 loop spans 16 amino acids. DNA for the CDR3: TGTGCCACCAGTGATCCCGGGACAGGGGAAGGCAATGAGCAGTTCTTC. Translating it yields CATSDPGTGEGNEQFF.